Presented here are 17 T cell receptor beta chains from one specimen sequenced in a study of tumor-infiltrating lymphocytes in primary liver carcinoma. Bulk tissue was left unsorted, and RNA and DNA were co-extracted from about 20-30 mg of it. A primer in the constant region served to generate TCR beta cDNA from roughly 450 ng of total RNA. TCR beta libraries came from three nested multiplex PCR rounds using slightly modified ARM-PCR. A C-beta reverse primer and TRBV1-TRBV30 forward primers served in each of the first two PCR rounds, at about 10 cycles apiece. TCRdb re-called the multiplex PCR reads with MiXCR, one entry per CDR3 protein. The profile shows 150,000 to 200,000 distinct CDR3 sequences, around four fifths of them singletons. Input material: tumor tissue from primary liver carcinoma. The receptors come from a man aged 35-49 years with primary liver carcinoma and hepatitis B virus infection.

The V and J genes are TRBV4-1 and TRBJ2-6; weak D call: TRBD1 (5 bases). CDR3 size: 18 residues. From germline, CDR1 is MGHRA and CDR2 YSYEKL. Trimming cost V 0 bases and J 7 bases, with 19 bases left between them. Here the CDR3 reads CASSQDLDSSDSANVLTF. The DNA for the CDR3 is TGCGCCAGCAGCCAAGATTTAGACAGTTCCGACTCTGCCAACGTCCTGACTTTC.

This chain connects TRBV12-3 or TRBV12-4 to TRBJ1-5; D is perhaps TRBD1 (5 bases). V dropped 7 bases and J dropped 9 bases, with 22 bases sitting between them. The CDR3 is made up of 15 amino acids. The CDR3: CASTRGTEINGPQHF. The CDR3 bases are TGTGCCAGCACGCGGGGCACCGAAATAAATGGGCCCCAGCATTTT.

This clonotype was seen many times. The chain carries TRBV6-1 and TRBJ2-3, with TRBD2 matching 11 bases. After removal of 11 bases from V and 1 base from J, the junction contained 11 bases not matched to a gene. Germline V gives CDR1 MNHNS, CDR2 SASEGT. The CDR3 is 16 residues long. CDR3 loop: CAGRGGLAGGTDTQYF. CDR3 coding DNA: TGTGCCGGTCGCGGCGGACTAGCGGGCGGCACAGATACGCAGTATTTT.

Comments on this clonotype: The junction shows a germline mismatch at one end, possibly a read error. The rearrangement joins TRBV6-2 or TRBV6-3 to TRBJ2-7, with D possibly matching TRBD1 (6 bases). Germline CDR1 and CDR2: MNHEY and SVGEGT. The CDR3 loop spans 14 amino acids. As DNA, the CDR3 is TGTGTCAGCAGTCAATGGGACACACCGAACGAGCAGTACTTC. Translated, it gives CVSSQWDTPNEQYF.

The V call is TRBV4-2, the J call TRBJ2-7; TRBD2 is a possible D gene (5 bases). With 2 bases removed from V and 3 bases from J, the gap between germline ends came to 14 bases. Germline V gene data show CDR1 as LGHNA and CDR2 as YNFKEQ. The CDR3 has 15 residues. This chain's CDR3 is CASSQNMASGYEQYF. The CDR3 DNA follows: TGTGCCAGCAGCCAAAATATGGCGAGCGGCTACGAGCAGTACTTC.

A note on this clonotype: A much larger clone lies one base from this, so it may be a read error. The chain employs TRBV6-4 and TRBJ2-3; TRBD1 might be the D (7 bases). CDR3 length: 14 amino acids. With 0 bases removed from V and 5 bases from J, the gap between germline ends came to 9 bases. Germline V gives CDR1 MRHNA, CDR2 SNTAGT. This CDR3 is CASSDSQGGDTQYF. CDR3 coding DNA: TGTGCCAGCAGTGACTCGCAGGGGGGAGATACGCAGTATTTT.

The chain joins TRBV5-1 to TRBJ2-7; a weak D match, TRBD2 (6 bases). CDR3 size: 15 residues. From germline, CDR1 is SGHRS and CDR2 YFSETQ. Between the trimmed V and J ends, which lost 8 bases and 7 bases, there was a span of 25 bases. CDR3 sequence reads: CASSSITGVGAEQYF. The CDR3 nucleotides are TGCGCCAGTAGTTCCATAACGGGAGTCGGCGCGGAGCAGTACTTC.

On this clonotype itself: A much larger clone differs from this one at a single base, so this may be a read error. The chain carries TRBV28 and TRBJ2-7; 9 nucleotides match TRBD2. This CDR3 is 15 amino acids long. The ends lost 6 bases at V and 4 bases at J; junction bases unmatched: 10. CDR1 is MDHEN and CDR2 is SYDVKM in the germline V gene. Written as DNA, the CDR3 is TGTGCCAGCAGCCTAACTGGCGGGAGGGCGTACGAGCAGTACTTC. Amino acid sequence: CASSLTGGRAYEQYF. Together with reference TRBV28 and TRBJ2-7, the CDR3 gives the full variable domain: DVKVTQSSRYLVKRTGEKVFLECVQDMDHENMFWYRQDPGLGLRLIYFSYDVKMKEKGDIPEGYSVSREKKERFSLILESASTNQTSMYLCASSLTGGRAYEQYFGPGTRLTVT.

The rearrangement joins TRBV29-1 to TRBJ1-1; D gene ambiguous. Germline CDR1 SQVTM, CDR2 ANQGSEA. The CDR3 is 12 amino acids. The CDR3 here is CNITSGNTEAFF. The CDR3 bases are TGCAACATCACCTCAGGGAACACTGAAGCTTTCTTT.

This CDR3 is CASSFGHGHRKTRDTQYF. CDR3 DNA sequence: TGCGCCAGCAGCTTCGGACATGGCCACCGCAAAACAAGAGATACGCAGTATTTT. This chain joins TRBV5-1 and TRBJ2-3; D possibly corresponds to TRBD1 (5 bases). Germline CDR1 SGHRS, CDR2 YFSETQ. The CDR3 loop spans 18 amino acids. Trimming removed 2 bases at V and 5 bases at J, with 24 bases between.

As to this clonotype: This likely comes from a read error, as the CDR3 has no conserved phenylalanine or tryptophan at its end. V usage is TRBV29-1 and J usage is TRBJ2-7, with D perhaps TRBD2 (5 bases). This CDR3 region has 12 residues. The V end was cut by 7 bases, the J end by 6 bases, with 16 bases between. The germline CDR1 and CDR2 sequences are SQVTM and ANQGSEA. Written as DNA, the CDR3 is TGCAGCGCCGGGGATCCTATGGGCGAGCAGTACTAC. Protein: CSAGDPMGEQYY.

With regard to this clonotype: The junction and the germline gene differ at one end; a read error may be behind it. The chain links TRBV28 to TRBJ2-7; the D gene is possibly TRBD2 (6 bases). From germline, CDR1 is MDHEN and CDR2 SYDVKM. The CDR3 spans 16 residues. The chain's CDR3 is CVSTSPGTPRAPEQYF. CDR3 sequence (DNA): TGTGTCAGCACTTCCCCTGGGACTCCCAGGGCGCCCGAGCAGTACTTC.

J is TRBJ2-3 and V is TRBV6-1; D is undetermined. CDR3 length: 17 residues. From germline, CDR1 is MNHNS and CDR2 SASEGT. Here the CDR3 DNA reads TGTGCGTGCAGTCCCCACGTCAAGTGGAAGGAAATAGATACGCAGTATTTT. It codes for CACSPHVKWKEIDTQYF.

With regard to this clonotype: One end of the junction fails to match germline, which may point to a read error. V is TRBV29-1 and J is TRBJ2-7; D tentatively fits TRBD1 or TRBD2 (5 bases each). This CDR3 spans 13 amino acids. Germline V CDR1 and CDR2: SQVTM, ANQGSEA. The CDR3 region is CSAVGDGGYEQYF. CDR3 in DNA: TGCAGCGCGGTAGGGGACGGCGGATACGAGCAATACTTC.

Remarks on this clonotype: The germline gene is not matched at one end of the junction; a read error may be the cause. The V call is TRBV4-1, the J call TRBJ2-1; 11 bases fit TRBD2. The CDR3 length is 16 residues. Germline V gene sequence: CDR1 MGHRA, CDR2 YSYEKL. CDR3 nucleotides: TGCGCCAACAGCCCCGAACTAGCGGGGGCTTACTATGAGCAACTCTTC. The encoded protein is CANSPELAGAYYEQLF.

Note on this clonotype: Lacking the conserved final phenylalanine or tryptophan, this CDR3 likely reflects a read error. The chain uses TRBV5-1 and TRBJ2-5; D gene ambiguous. Germline-derived CDR1 and CDR2 are SGHRS and YFSETQ. The CDR3 has 14 residues. CDR3 bases: TGTGCCAGCAGCCCCCGTTCCAGGAGAGAGATCCAGTACATC. As protein: CASSPRSRREIQYI.

As to this clonotype: Since no conserved phenylalanine or tryptophan closes the CDR3, a read error is the likely cause. This CDR3 reads CSGTTDQEIQYL. The CDR3 DNA reads as TGCAGCGGAACGACAGACCAAGAGATCCAGTACCTC. V usage is TRBV29-1 and J usage is TRBJ2-5; possible D gene TRBD1, 5 bases. This CDR3 contains 12 residues. The germline V gene has CDR1 SQVTM and CDR2 ANQGSEA.